Following are 6 T cell receptor beta chains from one sample sequenced in a study of blood T cell repertoires in COVID-19. Generated by immunoSEQ multiplex PCR, the TCRdb table keeps only in-frame clones and is missing some. The sample has around 70,000 clones; 88% are singletons. The sample taken for sequencing was peripheral blood. These receptors originate from a human donor in a cohort sampled during active COVID-19.

The V and J genes are TRBV6-5 and TRBJ1-5; D is unclear. Germline assignment: CDR1 MNHEY and CDR2 SVGAGI. CDR3 length: 14 residues. V shed 6 bases and J shed 2 bases, with 11 bases lying between them. CDR3 loop: CASSPRAGNQPQHF. The CDR3, as DNA: TGTGCCAGCAGCCCCCGAGCGGGCAATCAGCCCCAGCATTTT.

V is TRBV13 and J is TRBJ1-1; D gene unclear. V gave up 6 bases and J gave up 2 bases, with 7 bases separating them. Germline loops: CDR1 PRHDT, CDR2 FYEKMQ (reference sequence). The CDR3 extends over 12 amino acids. CDR3 residues: CASSRRNTEAFF. The CDR3 nucleotides are TGTGCCAGCAGTCGCAGAAACACTGAAGCTTTCTTT.

This chain uses TRBV9 with TRBJ2-1; the match to TRBD1 covers 7 bases. The V and J ends lost 3 bases and 3 bases, in that order; junction bases with no gene match: 6. There are 15 residues in the CDR3. Germline CDR1 SGDLS, CDR2 YYNGEE. The CDR3 sequence: CASSAGTAVYNEQFF. The CDR3 nucleotides are TGTGCCAGCAGCGCCGGGACAGCAGTCTACAATGAGCAGTTCTTC. Full variable domain (rest looked up from reference TRBV9 and TRBJ2-1): DSGVTQTPKHLITATGQRVTLRCSPRSGDLSVYWYQQSLDQGLQFLIQYYNGEERAKGNILERFSAQQFPDLHSELNLSSLELGDSALYFCASSAGTAVYNEQFFGPGTRLTVL.

This clone appeared a single time. The chain couples TRBV6-2 or TRBV6-3 to TRBJ2-4; D is unclear. Germline CDR1 reads MNHEY; CDR2 reads SVGEGT. The CDR3 sequence is 12 residues long. Trimming left V 4 bases short and J 6 bases short, with 7 bases between. CDR3 protein: CASSSTVNIQYF. CDR3 nucleotide sequence: TGTGCCAGCAGTTCTACAGTAAACATTCAGTACTTC.

This clone was seen only once. The chain joins TRBV7-9 to TRBJ1-2; possible D gene TRBD1, 5 bases. Trimming cost V 0 bases and J 4 bases, with 6 bases left between them. CDR1 and CDR2 (germline): SEHNR, FQNEAQ (reference sequence). The CDR3 sequence is 13 residues long. The CDR3 loop reads CASSLAQGYGYTF. The CDR3 bases are TGTGCCAGCAGCTTAGCCCAGGGCTATGGCTACACCTTC.

The chain is built from TRBV6-5 and TRBJ2-7; D may be TRBD1 (6 bases). The CDR3 is 14 residues long. Trimming removed 2 bases from V and 5 bases from J, with 13 bases in between. Germline lookup yields CDR1 MNHEY and CDR2 SVGAGI. This CDR3 is CASSYKQGPHEQYF. The CDR3 DNA is TGTGCCAGCAGTTACAAACAGGGCCCCCACGAGCAGTACTTC.